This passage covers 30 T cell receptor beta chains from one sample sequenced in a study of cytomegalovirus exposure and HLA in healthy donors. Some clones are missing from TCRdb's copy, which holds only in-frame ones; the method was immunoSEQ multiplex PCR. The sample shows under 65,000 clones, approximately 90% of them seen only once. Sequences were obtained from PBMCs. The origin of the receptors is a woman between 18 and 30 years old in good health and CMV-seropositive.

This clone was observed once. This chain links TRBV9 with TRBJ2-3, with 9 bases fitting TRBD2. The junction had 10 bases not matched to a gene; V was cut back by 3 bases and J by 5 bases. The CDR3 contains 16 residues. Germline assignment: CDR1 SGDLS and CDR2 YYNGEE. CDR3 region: CASSAGAGGWIDTQYF. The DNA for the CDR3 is TGTGCCAGCAGCGCTGGGGCGGGGGGGTGGATAGATACGCAGTATTTT.

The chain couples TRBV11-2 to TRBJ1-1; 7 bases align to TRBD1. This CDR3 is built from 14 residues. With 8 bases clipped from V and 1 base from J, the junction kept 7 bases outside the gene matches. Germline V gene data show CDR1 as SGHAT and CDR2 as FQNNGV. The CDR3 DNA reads TGTGCCAGCGGACTACAGGGGAGGAACACTGAAGCTTTCTTT. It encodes CASGLQGRNTEAFF.

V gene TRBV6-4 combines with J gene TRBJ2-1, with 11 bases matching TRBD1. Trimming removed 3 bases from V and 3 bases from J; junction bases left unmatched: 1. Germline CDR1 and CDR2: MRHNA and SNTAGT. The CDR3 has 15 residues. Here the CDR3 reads CASSEGTGGYNEQFF. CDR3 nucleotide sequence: TGTGCCAGCAGTGAAGGGACAGGGGGCTACAATGAGCAGTTCTTC.

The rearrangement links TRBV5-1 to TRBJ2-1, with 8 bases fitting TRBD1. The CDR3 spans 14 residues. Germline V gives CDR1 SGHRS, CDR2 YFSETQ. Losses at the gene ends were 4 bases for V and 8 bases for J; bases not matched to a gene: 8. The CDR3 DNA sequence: TGCGCCAGCAGCGAAGACAGGGGTGGCGATGAGCAGTTCTTC. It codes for CASSEDRGGDEQFF.

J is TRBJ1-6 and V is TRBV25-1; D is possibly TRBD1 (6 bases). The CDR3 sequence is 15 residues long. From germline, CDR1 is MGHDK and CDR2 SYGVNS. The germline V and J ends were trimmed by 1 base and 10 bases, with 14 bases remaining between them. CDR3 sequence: CASSESDRFRSPLHF. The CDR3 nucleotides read TGTGCCAGCAGTGAATCCGACAGGTTCCGGTCACCCCTCCACTTT.

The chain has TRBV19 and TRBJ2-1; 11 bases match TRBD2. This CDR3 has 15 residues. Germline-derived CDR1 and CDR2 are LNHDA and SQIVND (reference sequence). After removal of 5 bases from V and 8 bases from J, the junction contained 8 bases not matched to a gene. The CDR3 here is CASSETSGVFHEQFF. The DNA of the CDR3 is TGTGCCAGTAGTGAGACTAGCGGGGTCTTCCATGAGCAGTTCTTC.

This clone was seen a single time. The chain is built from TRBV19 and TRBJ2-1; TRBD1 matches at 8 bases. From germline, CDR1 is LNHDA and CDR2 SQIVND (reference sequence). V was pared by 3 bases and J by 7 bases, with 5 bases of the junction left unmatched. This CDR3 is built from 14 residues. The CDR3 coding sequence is TGTGCCAGTAGTATCGATCAGGGGGCGAATGAGCAGTTCTTC. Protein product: CASSIDQGANEQFF.

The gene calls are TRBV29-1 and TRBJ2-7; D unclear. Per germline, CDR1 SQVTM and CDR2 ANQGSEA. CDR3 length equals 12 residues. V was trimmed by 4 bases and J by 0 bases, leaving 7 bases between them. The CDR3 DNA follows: TGCAGCGTTGCCACAGTCTCCTACGAGCAGTACTTC. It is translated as CSVATVSYEQYF.

The CDR3 is CASSSITGPGEKLFF. The CDR3 DNA is TGTGCCAGCAGCTCGATTACAGGGCCCGGTGAAAAACTGTTTTTT. The chain recombines TRBV9 with TRBJ1-4, with D possibly matching TRBD1 (6 bases). The germline V gene encodes CDR1 SGDLS and CDR2 YYNGEE. This CDR3 region has 15 residues. V was shortened by 4 bases and J by 7 bases, with 17 bases between the two germline ends. Using reference TRBV9 and TRBJ1-4 for the parts outside the CDR3, the full variable domain is DSGVTQTPKHLITATGQRVTLRCSPRSGDLSVYWYQQSLDQGLQFLIQYYNGEERAKGNILERFSAQQFPDLHSELNLSSLELGDSALYFCASSSITGPGEKLFFGSGTQLSVL.

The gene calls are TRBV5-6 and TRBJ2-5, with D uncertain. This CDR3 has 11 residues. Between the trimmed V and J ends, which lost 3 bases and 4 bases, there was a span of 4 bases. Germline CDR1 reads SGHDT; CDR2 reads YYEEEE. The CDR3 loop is CASSYGETQYF. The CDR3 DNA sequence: TGTGCCAGCAGCTACGGAGAGACCCAGTACTTC.

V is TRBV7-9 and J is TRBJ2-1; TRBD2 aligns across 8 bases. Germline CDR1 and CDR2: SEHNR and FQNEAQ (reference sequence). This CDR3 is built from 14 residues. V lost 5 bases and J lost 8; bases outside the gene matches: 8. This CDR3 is CASSNRLAWDEQFF. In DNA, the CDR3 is TGTGCCAGCAGCAACCGACTAGCGTGGGATGAGCAGTTCTTC.

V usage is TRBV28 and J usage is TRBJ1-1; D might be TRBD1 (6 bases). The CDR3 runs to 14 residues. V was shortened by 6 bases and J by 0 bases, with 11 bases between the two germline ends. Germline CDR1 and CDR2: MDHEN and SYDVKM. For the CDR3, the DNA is TGTGCCAGCAGCGCACAGGGTCTGAACACTGAAGCTTTCTTT. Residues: CASSAQGLNTEAFF. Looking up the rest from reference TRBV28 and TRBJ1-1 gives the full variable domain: DVKVTQSSRYLVKRTGEKVFLECVQDMDHENMFWYRQDPGLGLRLIYFSYDVKMKEKGDIPEGYSVSREKKERFSLILESASTNQTSMYLCASSAQGLNTEAFFGQGTRLTVV.

The DNA of the CDR3 is TGTGCCAGCACCCTCGGCGGGGCGAGCACAGATACGCAGTATTTT. It specifies CASTLGGASTDTQYF. The chain recombines TRBV6-1 with TRBJ2-3; D may be TRBD2 (6 bases). V dropped 7 bases and J dropped 0 bases, with 14 bases sitting between them. The CDR3 runs 15 residues. Germline V gives CDR1 MNHNS, CDR2 SASEGT.

CDR3 DNA: TGTGCCAGCAGCCAGGACTCCGGGTCGACCAATACGCAGTATTTT. This translates into CASSQDSGSTNTQYF. The V gene is TRBV7-6, the J gene TRBJ2-3, with D maybe TRBD2 (5 bases). CDR3 length: 15 amino acids. CDR1 is SGHVS, CDR2 FNYEAQ, per germline. V lost 5 bases to trimming and J lost 7 bases, with 19 bases between them.

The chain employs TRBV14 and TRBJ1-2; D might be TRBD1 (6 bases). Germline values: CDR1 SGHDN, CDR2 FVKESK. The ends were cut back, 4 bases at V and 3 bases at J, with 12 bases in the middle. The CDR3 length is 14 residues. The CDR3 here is CASSPVGHYYGYTF. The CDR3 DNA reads TGTGCCAGCAGCCCTGTGGGACACTACTATGGCTACACCTTC.

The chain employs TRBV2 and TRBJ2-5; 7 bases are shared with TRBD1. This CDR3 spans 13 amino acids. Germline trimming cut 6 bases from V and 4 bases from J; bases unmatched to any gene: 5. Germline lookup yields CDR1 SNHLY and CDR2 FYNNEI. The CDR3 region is CASSVGGGETQYF. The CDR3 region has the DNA TGTGCCAGCAGCGTAGGGGGCGGAGAGACCCAGTACTTC.

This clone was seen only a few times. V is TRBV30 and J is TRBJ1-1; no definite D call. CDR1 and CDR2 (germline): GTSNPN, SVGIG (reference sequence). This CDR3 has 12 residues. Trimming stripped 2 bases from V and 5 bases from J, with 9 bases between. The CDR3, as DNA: TGTGCCTGGAGTCGCGGAGGAACTGAAGCTTTCTTT. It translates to CAWSRGGTEAFF.

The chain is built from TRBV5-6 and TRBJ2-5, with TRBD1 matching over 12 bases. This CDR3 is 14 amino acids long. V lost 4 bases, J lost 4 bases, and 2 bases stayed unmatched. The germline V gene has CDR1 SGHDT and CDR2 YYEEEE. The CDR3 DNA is TGTGCCAGCAGCGGGGACAGGGGGCGAGAGACCCAGTACTTC. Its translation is CASSGDRGRETQYF.

The CDR3 protein is CASSPAIFGSEDYEQYF. CDR3 bases: TGTGCCAGCAGCCCAGCCATCTTCGGCTCCGAGGACTACGAGCAGTACTTC. The chain employs TRBV5-4 and TRBJ2-7; unclear D gene. With 4 bases removed from V and 3 bases from J, the gap between germline ends came to 23 bases. Germline V gene data show CDR1 as SGHNT and CDR2 as YYREEE (reference sequence). The CDR3 runs 17 residues.

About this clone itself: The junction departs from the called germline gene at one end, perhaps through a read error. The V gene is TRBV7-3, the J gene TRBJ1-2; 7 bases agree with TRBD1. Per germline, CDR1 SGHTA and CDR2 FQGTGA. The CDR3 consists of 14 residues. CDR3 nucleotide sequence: TGTGCCAGCACCTTAAAGACAGGGACTTATGGCTACACCTTC. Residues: CASTLKTGTYGYTF.

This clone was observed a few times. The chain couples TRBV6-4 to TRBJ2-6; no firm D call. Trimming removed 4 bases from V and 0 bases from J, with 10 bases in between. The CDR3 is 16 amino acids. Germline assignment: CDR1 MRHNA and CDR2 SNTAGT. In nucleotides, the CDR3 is TGTGCCAGCAGTGCAGACGGAGACTCTGGGGCCAACGTCCTGACTTTC. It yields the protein CASSADGDSGANVLTF.

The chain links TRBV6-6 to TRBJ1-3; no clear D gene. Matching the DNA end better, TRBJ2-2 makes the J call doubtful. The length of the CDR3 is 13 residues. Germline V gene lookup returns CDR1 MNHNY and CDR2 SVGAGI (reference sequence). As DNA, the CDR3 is TGTGCCAGCAGTTACAGGGACACCGGGGAGCTGTTTTTT. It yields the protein CASSYRDTGELFF.

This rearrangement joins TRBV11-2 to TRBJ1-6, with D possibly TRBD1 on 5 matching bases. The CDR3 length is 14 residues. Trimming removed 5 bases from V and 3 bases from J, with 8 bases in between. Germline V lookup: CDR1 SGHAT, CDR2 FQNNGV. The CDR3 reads CASSEGDYNSPLHF. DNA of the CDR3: TGTGCCAGCAGCGAAGGGGACTATAATTCACCCCTCCACTTT. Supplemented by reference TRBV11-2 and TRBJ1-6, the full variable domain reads EAGVAQSPRYKIIEKRQSVAFWCNPISGHATLYWYQQILGQGPKLLIQFQNNGVVDDSQLPKDRFSAERLKGVDSTLKIQPAKLEDSAVYLCASSEGDYNSPLHFGNGTRLTVT.

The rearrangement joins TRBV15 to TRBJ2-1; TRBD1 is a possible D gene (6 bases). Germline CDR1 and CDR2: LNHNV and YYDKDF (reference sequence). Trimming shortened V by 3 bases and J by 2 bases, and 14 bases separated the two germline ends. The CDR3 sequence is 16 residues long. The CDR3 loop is CATSSRDILTYNEQFF. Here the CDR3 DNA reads TGTGCCACCAGCAGCCGGGACATCCTCACCTACAATGAGCAGTTCTTC.

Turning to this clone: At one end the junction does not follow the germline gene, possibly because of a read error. As DNA, the CDR3 is TGTGCCAGCAACTTGGATTCCAGGGGCGACGGCTACACCTTC. Translation gives CASNLDSRGDGYTF. This chain uses TRBV5-8 with TRBJ1-2, with D tentatively TRBD1 (6 bases). Germline CDR1 reads SGHTS; CDR2 reads YDEGEE. This CDR3 comprises 14 residues.

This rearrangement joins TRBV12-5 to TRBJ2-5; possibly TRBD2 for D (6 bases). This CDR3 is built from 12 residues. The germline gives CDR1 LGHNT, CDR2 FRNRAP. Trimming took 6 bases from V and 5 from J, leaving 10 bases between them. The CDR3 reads CASGPRGETQYF. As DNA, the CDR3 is TGTGCTAGTGGCCCTCGGGGGGAGACCCAGTACTTC.

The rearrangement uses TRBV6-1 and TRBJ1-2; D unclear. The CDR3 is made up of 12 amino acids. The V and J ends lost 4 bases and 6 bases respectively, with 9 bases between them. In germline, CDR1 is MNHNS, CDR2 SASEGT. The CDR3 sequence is CASSARADGYTF. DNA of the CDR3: TGTGCCAGCAGTGCGCGCGCGGATGGCTACACCTTC.

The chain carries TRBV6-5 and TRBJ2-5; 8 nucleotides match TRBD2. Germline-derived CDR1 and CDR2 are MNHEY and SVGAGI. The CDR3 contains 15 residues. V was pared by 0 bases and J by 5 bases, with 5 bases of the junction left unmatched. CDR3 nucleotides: TGTGCCAGCAGTTACTCCGGACTAGCCTGGGAGACCCAGTACTTC. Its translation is CASSYSGLAWETQYF.

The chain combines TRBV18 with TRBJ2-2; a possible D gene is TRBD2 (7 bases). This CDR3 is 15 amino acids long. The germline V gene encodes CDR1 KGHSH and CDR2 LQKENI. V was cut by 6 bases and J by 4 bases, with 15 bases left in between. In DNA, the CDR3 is TGTGCCAGCTCGACCGGGGGGCGAAGCACCGGGGAGCTGTTTTTT. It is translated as CASSTGGRSTGELFF.

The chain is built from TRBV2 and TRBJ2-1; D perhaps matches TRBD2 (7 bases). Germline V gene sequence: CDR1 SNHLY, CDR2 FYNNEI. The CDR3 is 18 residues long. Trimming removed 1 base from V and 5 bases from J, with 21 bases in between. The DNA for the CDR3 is TGTGCCAGCAGTGAAGGTCCCCTTGGTGGGGGGGCGGACAATGAGCAGTTCTTC. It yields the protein CASSEGPLGGGADNEQFF.